This entry lists 13 T cell receptor beta chains sequenced from one sample in a study of blood T cells in healthy people across ages. For the second PCR, which ran for roughly 6 to 11 cycles, a sample-barcoded 5' primer and a J-beta primer mix were used. TCRdb reanalysed the 5' RACE reads using MiXCR and keeps one entry per CDR3 protein. The profile covers about 590,000 distinct CDR3 sequences, with about 28% appearing a single time and approximately 15% taken by the ten largest. The sequenced material came from blood. These receptor sequences come from a woman of 80 years or more in good health.

The V and J genes are TRBV20-1 and TRBJ2-5, with D unresolved. V was shortened by 3 bases and J by 4 bases, with 15 bases between the two germline ends. This CDR3 spans 14 amino acids. Looked up from germline, CDR1 is DFQATT and CDR2 is SNEGSKA (reference sequence). CDR3 protein: CSASGEGVGETQYF. In DNA form, the CDR3 reads TGCAGTGCTAGTGGGGAAGGAGTGGGAGAGACCCAGTACTTC.

Note on this clonotype: A much larger clonotype is one base distant, so this may be a read error. This rearrangement joins TRBV29-1 to TRBJ2-4, with D possibly TRBD2 on 6 matching bases. The J call may be incorrect, as the DNA end agrees better with TRBJ2-5. There are 12 residues in the CDR3. The germline V gene encodes CDR1 SQVTM and CDR2 ANQGSEA. CDR3 region: CSVENGGGTQYF. The CDR3 region has the DNA TGCAGCGTTGAAAACGGGGGAGGGACCCAGTACTTC.

As regards this clonotype: The junction shows a germline mismatch at one end, possibly a read error. CDR3 sequence: CASSSSQQGGNSPPHF. In DNA form, the CDR3 reads TGCGCCAGCAGCTCCAGCCAGCAGGGAGGGAATTCACCCCCCCACTTT. The genes are TRBV5-1 and TRBJ1-6, with a weak D call TRBD1 (5 bases). Germline CDR1 and CDR2: SGHRS and YFSETQ. This CDR3 comprises 16 residues.

This clonotype has at least ten counts. The chain recombines TRBV27 with TRBJ2-3; 9 bases align to TRBD2. Germline V gene sequence: CDR1 MNHEY, CDR2 SMNVEV (reference sequence). The V and J ends lost 5 bases and 4 bases, in that order; junction bases with no gene match: 10. This CDR3 region has 16 residues. The DNA of the CDR3 is TGTGCCAGCAGTCCTAAGGTGGCGGGGGGGGCAGATACGCAGTATTTT. Translating gives CASSPKVAGGADTQYF.

V is TRBV28 and J is TRBJ1-5, with D hard to call. Trimming removed 6 bases at V and 6 bases at J, with 24 bases between. Germline-derived CDR1 and CDR2 are MDHEN and SYDVKM. The length of the CDR3 is 17 residues. This chain's CDR3 is CASSLAEGRAKGQPQHF. The DNA of the CDR3 is TGTGCCAGCAGCCTAGCTGAGGGAAGGGCCAAAGGTCAGCCCCAGCATTTT.

In regard to this clonotype: Possible read error: a much larger clone is one base away. The V call is TRBV20-1, the J call TRBJ2-3; 10 nucleotides match TRBD2. The V segment lost 2 bases and the J segment 8 bases; nucleotides outside the gene matches: 10. The germline V gene has CDR1 DFQATT and CDR2 SNEGSKA (reference sequence). This CDR3 spans 15 amino acids. CDR3 nucleotide sequence: TGCAGTGCTAGAATCCCCCAGCGGGGGGGTGGTACGCAGTATTTT. Translation: CSARIPQRGGGTQYF.

There are a few counts of this clonotype. The V gene is TRBV25-1, the J gene TRBJ1-2; TRBD1 is a possible D gene (6 bases). Trimming left V 6 bases short and J 8 bases short, with 16 bases between. This CDR3 spans 13 amino acids. Germline values: CDR1 MGHDK, CDR2 SYGVNS. CDR3: CASRVRGAEGYTF. DNA of the CDR3: TGTGCCAGCAGGGTACGGGGGGCGGAAGGCTACACCTTC.

About this clonotype: A read error is possible here, since a much larger clone lies one base away. The J gene is TRBJ2-1, the V gene TRBV28; 7 positions agree with TRBD1. The CDR3 totals 15 residues. J was trimmed by 13 bases and V by 7 bases; bases with no gene match: 19. Germline assignment: CDR1 MDHEN and CDR2 SYDVKM. The CDR3 DNA reads as TGTGCCAGCACTCTTGGCAGGGGGTTAGGAGAGACCCAGTTCTTC. It codes for CASTLGRGLGETQFF.

Comments on this clonotype: With a much larger clone just one base away, this may be a read error. This rearrangement joins TRBV15 to TRBJ2-1, with 7 bases that match TRBD2. The ends lost 5 bases at V and 5 bases at J; junction bases unmatched: 12. The CDR3 is made up of 16 amino acids. CDR1 is LNHNV and CDR2 is YYDKDF in the germline V gene (reference sequence). This CDR3 is CATSSLDGGYNNEQFF. Written as DNA, the CDR3 is TGTGCCACCAGCTCCCTCGACGGGGGGTATAACAATGAGCAGTTCTTC.

Details on this clonotype: A much larger clone differs from this one at a single base, so this may be a read error. This chain connects TRBV27 to TRBJ1-2; D is uncertain. Looked up from germline, CDR1 is MNHEY and CDR2 is SMNVEV (reference sequence). The length of the CDR3 is 13 residues. The CDR3 region is CTSSLGRLYGYTF. CDR3 sequence (DNA): TGTACCAGCAGTTTAGGCAGGTTGTATGGCTACACCTTC.

The sample holds many counts of this clonotype. The chain recombines TRBV9 with TRBJ1-2; 8 bases are a match to TRBD1. The germline V gene encodes CDR1 SGDLS and CDR2 YYNGEE. The length of the CDR3 is 14 residues. J lost 2 bases, V lost 6 bases, and 6 bases had no gene match. The CDR3 sequence is CASNKQGVNYGYTF. The CDR3 DNA reads TGTGCCAGCAATAAACAGGGGGTCAACTATGGCTACACCTTC.

Notes on this clonotype: A junction boundary mismatches the germline segment, possibly from a read error. The chain has TRBV12-3 or TRBV12-4 and TRBJ2-3; the match to TRBD2 covers 7 bases. The CDR3 spans 15 residues. CDR3 nucleotide sequence: TGTGCCAGCCGTTTAGGGGCGGGGGGCACAGATACGCAGTATTTT. This sequence encodes CASRLGAGGTDTQYF.

The chain carries TRBV20-1 and TRBJ2-7, with D unclear. With 3 bases removed from V and 7 bases from J, the gap between germline ends came to 19 bases. Germline CDR1 reads DFQATT; CDR2 reads SNEGSKA (reference sequence). This CDR3 has 14 residues. The CDR3 nucleotides read TGCAGTGCTAGCACTACCTCAAGCTACAATGAGCAGTACTTC. This encodes CSASTTSSYNEQYF.